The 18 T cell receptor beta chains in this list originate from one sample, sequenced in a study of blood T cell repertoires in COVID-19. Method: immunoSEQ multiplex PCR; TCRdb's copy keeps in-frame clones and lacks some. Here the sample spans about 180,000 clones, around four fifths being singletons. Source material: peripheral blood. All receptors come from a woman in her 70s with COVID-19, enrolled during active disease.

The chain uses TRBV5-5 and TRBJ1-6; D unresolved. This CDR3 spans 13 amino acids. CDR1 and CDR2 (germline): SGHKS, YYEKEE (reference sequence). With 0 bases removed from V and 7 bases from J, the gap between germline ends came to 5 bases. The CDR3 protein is CASSLVSNSPLHF. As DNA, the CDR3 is TGTGCCAGCAGCTTGGTCTCGAATTCACCCCTCCACTTT.

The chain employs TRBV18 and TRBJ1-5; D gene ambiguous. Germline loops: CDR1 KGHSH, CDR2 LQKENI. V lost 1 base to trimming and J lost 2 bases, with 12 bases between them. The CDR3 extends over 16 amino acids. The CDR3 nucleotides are TGTGCCAGCTCACCACGTGGAGGGTTTGGCAATCAGCCCCAGCATTTT. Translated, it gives CASSPRGGFGNQPQHF.

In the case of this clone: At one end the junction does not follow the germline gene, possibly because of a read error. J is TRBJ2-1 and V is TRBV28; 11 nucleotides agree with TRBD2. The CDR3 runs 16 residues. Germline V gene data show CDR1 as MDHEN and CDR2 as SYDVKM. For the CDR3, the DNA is TGTGCCAGCACTTTAGCGGGAGGGTCTTCTACGGATGAGCAGTTCTTC. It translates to CASTLAGGSSTDEQFF.

In nucleotides, the CDR3 is TGTGCCACCAGCAGAGTAAGGGGCTCCTACAATGAGCAGTTCTTC. It specifies CATSRVRGSYNEQFF. The chain employs TRBV15 and TRBJ2-1, with D perhaps TRBD1 (5 bases). The CDR3 runs 15 residues. The ends were cut back, 1 base at V and 0 bases at J, with 7 bases in the middle. Germline lookup yields CDR1 LNHNV and CDR2 YYDKDF (reference sequence).

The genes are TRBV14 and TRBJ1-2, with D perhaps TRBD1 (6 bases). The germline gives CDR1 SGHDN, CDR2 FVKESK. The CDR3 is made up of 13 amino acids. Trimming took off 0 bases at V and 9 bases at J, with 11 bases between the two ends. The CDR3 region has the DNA TGTGCCAGCAGCCAAGATCAGGGGTCACGCTACACCTTC. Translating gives CASSQDQGSRYTF.

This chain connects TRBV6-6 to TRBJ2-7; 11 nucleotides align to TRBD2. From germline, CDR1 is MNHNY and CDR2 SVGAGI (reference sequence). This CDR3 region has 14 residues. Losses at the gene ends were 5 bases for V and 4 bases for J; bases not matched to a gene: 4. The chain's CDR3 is CASSKLAGEYEQYF. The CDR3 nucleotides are TGTGCCAGCAGTAAACTAGCGGGAGAGTACGAGCAGTACTTC.

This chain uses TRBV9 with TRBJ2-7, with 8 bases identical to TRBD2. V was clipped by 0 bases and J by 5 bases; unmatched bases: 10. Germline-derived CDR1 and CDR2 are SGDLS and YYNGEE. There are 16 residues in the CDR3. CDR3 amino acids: CASSVGGAGVGDEQYF. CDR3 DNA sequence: TGTGCCAGCAGCGTAGGAGGAGCGGGAGTCGGTGACGAGCAGTACTTC.

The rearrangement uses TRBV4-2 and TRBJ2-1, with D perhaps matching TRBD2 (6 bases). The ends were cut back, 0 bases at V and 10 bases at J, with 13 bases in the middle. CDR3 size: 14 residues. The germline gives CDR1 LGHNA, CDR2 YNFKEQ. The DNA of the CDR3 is TGTGCCAGCAGCCAAGATCGGGGGTCCTGGGAGCAGTTCTTC. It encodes CASSQDRGSWEQFF.

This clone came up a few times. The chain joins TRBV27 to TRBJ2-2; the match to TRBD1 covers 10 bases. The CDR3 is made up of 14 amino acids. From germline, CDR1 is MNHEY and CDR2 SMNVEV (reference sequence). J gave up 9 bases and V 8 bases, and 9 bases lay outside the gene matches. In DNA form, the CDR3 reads TGTGCCAGCGCCCCGGACAGGGGGAAACGGGAGCTGTTTTTT. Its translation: CASAPDRGKRELFF.

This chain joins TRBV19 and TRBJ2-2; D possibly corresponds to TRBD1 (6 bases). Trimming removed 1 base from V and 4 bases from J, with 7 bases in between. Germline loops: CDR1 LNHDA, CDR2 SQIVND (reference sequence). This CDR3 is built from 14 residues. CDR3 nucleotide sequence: TGTGCCAGTAGTATAGGCAGGGGCACCGGGGAGCTGTTTTTT. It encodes CASSIGRGTGELFF.

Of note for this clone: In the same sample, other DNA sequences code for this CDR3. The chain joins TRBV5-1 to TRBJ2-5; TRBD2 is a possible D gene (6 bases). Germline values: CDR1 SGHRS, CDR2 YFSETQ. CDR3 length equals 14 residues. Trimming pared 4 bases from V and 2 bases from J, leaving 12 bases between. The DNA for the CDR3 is TGCGCCAGCAGCCCGGGGACTGGTCAAGAGACCCAGTACTTC. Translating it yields CASSPGTGQETQYF.

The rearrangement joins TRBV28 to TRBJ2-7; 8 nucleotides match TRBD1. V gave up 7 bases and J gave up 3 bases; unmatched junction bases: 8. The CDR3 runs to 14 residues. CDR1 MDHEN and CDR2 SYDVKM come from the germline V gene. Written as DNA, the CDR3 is TGTGCCAGCATCCCACAGGGGGTAGTCTACGAGCAGTACTTC. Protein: CASIPQGVVYEQYF. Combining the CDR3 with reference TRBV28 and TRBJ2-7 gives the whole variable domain DVKVTQSSRYLVKRTGEKVFLECVQDMDHENMFWYRQDPGLGLRLIYFSYDVKMKEKGDIPEGYSVSREKKERFSLILESASTNQTSMYLCASIPQGVVYEQYFGPGTRLTVT.

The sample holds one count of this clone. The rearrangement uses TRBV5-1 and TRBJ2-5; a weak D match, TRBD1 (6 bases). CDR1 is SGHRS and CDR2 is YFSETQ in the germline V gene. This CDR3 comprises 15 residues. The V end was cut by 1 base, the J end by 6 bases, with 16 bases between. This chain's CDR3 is CASSLSPGQGKTQYF. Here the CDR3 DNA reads TGCGCCAGCAGCTTGTCTCCGGGACAAGGGAAGACCCAGTACTTC.

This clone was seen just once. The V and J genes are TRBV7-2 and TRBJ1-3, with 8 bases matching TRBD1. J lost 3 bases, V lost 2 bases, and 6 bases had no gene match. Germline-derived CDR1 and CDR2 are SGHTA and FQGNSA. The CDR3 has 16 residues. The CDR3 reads CASSLTQGAVGNTIYF. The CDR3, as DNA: TGTGCCAGCAGCTTAACTCAGGGGGCTGTTGGAAACACCATATATTTT.

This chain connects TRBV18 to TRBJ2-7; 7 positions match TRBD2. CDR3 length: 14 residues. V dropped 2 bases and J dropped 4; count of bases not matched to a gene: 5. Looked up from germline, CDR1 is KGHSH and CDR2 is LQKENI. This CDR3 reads CASSPAGEGYEQYF. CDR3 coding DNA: TGTGCCAGCTCACCAGCGGGAGAGGGGTACGAGCAGTACTTC.

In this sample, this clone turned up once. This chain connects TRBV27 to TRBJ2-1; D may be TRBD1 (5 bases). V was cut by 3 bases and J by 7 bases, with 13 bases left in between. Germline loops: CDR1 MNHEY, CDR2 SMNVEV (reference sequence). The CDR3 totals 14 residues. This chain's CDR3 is CASSFGKGANEQFF. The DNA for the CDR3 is TGTGCCAGCAGTTTTGGCAAAGGGGCGAATGAGCAGTTCTTC.

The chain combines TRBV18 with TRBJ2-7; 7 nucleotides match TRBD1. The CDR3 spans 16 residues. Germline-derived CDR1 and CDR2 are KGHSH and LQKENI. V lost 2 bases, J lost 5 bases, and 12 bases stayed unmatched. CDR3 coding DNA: TGTGCCAGCTCACCAGGTTTGGCAGGGGGTACCAACGAGCAGTACTTC. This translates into CASSPGLAGGTNEQYF.

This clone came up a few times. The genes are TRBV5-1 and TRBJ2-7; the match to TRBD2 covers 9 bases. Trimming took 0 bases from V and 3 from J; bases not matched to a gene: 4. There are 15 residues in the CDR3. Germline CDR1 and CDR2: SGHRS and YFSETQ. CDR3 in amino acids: CASSLGAGGFYEQYF. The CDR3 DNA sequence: TGCGCCAGCAGCTTGGGAGCGGGAGGATTCTACGAGCAGTACTTC.